This is a list of T cell receptor beta chains from one sample in a study of T cells in Graves' hyperthyroidism and ophthalmopathy. Via MiXCR, TCRdb re-called the multiplex PCR reads, giving one row per CDR3 protein. There are about 500,000 distinct CDR3 sequences in the sample; more than 15% occur only once, and about 31% lies in the top ten. Sample: blood. The receptors originated from a young woman with Graves' ophthalmopathy. CDR3s include the opening cysteine and the closing phenylalanine or tryptophan. The order of the fields is J gene, clone size, V gene, D gene, CDR3 protein, CDR3 DNA. A D gene is named only where the DNA matches it firmly. Clone size is given for some rows only: seen once, a few or many times, or a class if the clone is expanded.

TRBJ2-5 | many | TRBV7-2 | . | CASSLQARGQETQYF | TGTGCCAGCAGCTTACAGGCCAGGGGACAAGAGACCCAGTACTTC
TRBJ2-2 | . | TRBV9 | . | CASSVDTGRGTGELLF | TGTGCCAGCAGCGTAGACACAGGGAGGGGCACCGGGGAGCTGCTTTTT
TRBJ2-5 | few | TRBV24-1 | . | CATSDGSRGTQYF | TGTGCCACCAGTGACGGGAGTCGGGGGACCCAGTACTTC
TRBJ1-1 | many | TRBV12-3/TRBV12-4 | TRBD1 | CASSPGQGASEAFF | TGTGCCAGCAGCCCGGGACAGGGGGCCTCTGAAGCTTTCTTT
TRBJ1-4 | many | TRBV10-3 | . | CAISESQRSNEKLFF | TGTGCCATCAGTGAGTCGCAAAGATCTAATGAAAAACTGTTTTTT
TRBJ1-1 | many | TRBV5-1 | TRBD1 | CASSLAQGQGNTEAFF | TGCGCCAGCAGCTTGGCCCAAGGACAGGGGAACACTGAAGCTTTCTTT
TRBJ1-1 | many | TRBV11-2 | . | CASSLDWNTASEAFF | TGTGCCAGCAGCTTAGATTGGAATACGGCGTCTGAAGCTTTCTTT
TRBJ2-3 | many | TRBV6-1 | TRBD2 | CASRRTSGRLDTQYF | TGTGCCAGCAGGAGGACTAGCGGGAGATTGGATACGCAGTATTTT
TRBJ1-4 | few | TRBV28 | . | CASSSPGREGEKLFF | TGTGCCAGCAGCTCCCCCGGCAGGGAAGGTGAAAAACTGTTTTTT
TRBJ1-1 | . | TRBV30 | . | CAWSVLQERTEAFF | TGTGCCTGGAGTGTACTGCAGGAGAGGACTGAAGCTTTCTTT
TRBJ2-2 | few | TRBV7-2 | TRBD1 | CASSHRQGKAGELFF | TGTGCCAGCAGCCACCGACAGGGGAAGGCCGGGGAGCTGTTTTTT
TRBJ2-7 | few | TRBV27 | . | CASSYLGGPYEQYF | TGTGCCAGCAGTTATTTAGGGGGTCCCTACGAGCAGTACTTC
TRBJ1-2 | many | TRBV5-6 | TRBD1 | CASRSGQDYGYTF | TGTGCCAGCAGGTCGGGACAGGATTATGGCTACACCTTC
TRBJ2-1 | many | TRBV15 | TRBD1 | CATSRDPLQGDEQFF | TGTGCCACCAGCAGAGATCCCCTACAGGGGGATGAGCAGTTCTTC
TRBJ1-4 | few | TRBV19 | . | CASIGGWNEKLFF | TGTGCCAGTATTGGCGGTTGGAATGAAAAACTGTTTTTT
TRBJ2-3 | many | TRBV28 | . | CASSPRLADTQYF | TGTGCCAGCAGCCCCAGACTAGCAGATACGCAGTATTTT
TRBJ2-3 | few | TRBV20-1 | . | CSARDKGTSTDTQYF | TGCAGTGCTAGAGATAAAGGTACTAGCACAGATACGCAGTATTTT
TRBJ2-5 | . | TRBV29-1 | . | CSVGGETHYF | TGCAGCGTTGGGGGAGAGACCCACTACTTC
TRBJ1-4 | few | TRBV18 | . | CASSPFKGNEKLFF | TGTGCCAGCTCACCATTTAAGGGGAATGAAAAACTGTTTTTT
TRBJ1-5 | many | TRBV18 | TRBD1 | CASSPGTGPSNQPQHF | TGTGCCAGCTCACCAGGGACAGGACCTAGCAATCAGCCCCAGCATTTT
TRBJ2-5 | few | TRBV27 | . | CASSLAGTQYF | TGTGCCAGCAGTTTAGCTGGGACCCAGTACTTC
TRBJ2-7 | many | TRBV7-2 | . | CASSLSVTSDEQYF | TGTGCCAGCAGCTTATCAGTTACGTCGGACGAGCAGTACTTC
TRBJ2-7 | many | TRBV6-4 | TRBD1 | CASSDRQGTYEQYF | TGTGCCAGCAGTGACCGACAGGGAACCTACGAGCAGTACTTC
TRBJ2-3 | many | TRBV27 | . | CASRLTRSATLDTQYF | TGTGCCAGCAGATTGACGCGATCAGCCACTTTAGATACGCAGTATTTT
TRBJ2-5 | many | TRBV11-1 | . | CASSVTSFQETQYF | TGTGCCAGCAGCGTGACCTCCTTCCAAGAGACCCAGTACTTC
TRBJ2-3 | . | TRBV28 | TRBD2 | CASSLQSGGSAGEAQYF | TGTGCCAGCAGTTTACAGTCGGGAGGGTCGGCCGGGGAGGCGCAGTATTTT
TRBJ2-7 | many | TRBV2 | . | CASSDPAGGGYEQYF | TGTGCCAGCAGTGACCCCGCAGGTGGAGGCTACGAGCAGTACTTC
TRBJ1-4 | many | TRBV7-9 | . | CASSFPKATNEKLFF | TGTGCCAGCAGCTTTCCAAAGGCAACTAATGAAAAACTGTTTTTT
TRBJ2-3 | many | TRBV7-2 | . | CASSSRLASDTQYF | TGTGCCAGCAGCTCCAGGCTAGCGTCAGATACGCAGTATTTT
TRBJ2-2 | many | TRBV18 | . | CASSPDTGELFF | TGTGCCAGCTCACCCGACACCGGGGAGCTGTTTTTT
TRBJ2-3 | many | TRBV12-3/TRBV12-4 | TRBD2 | CASSLPTSGSADTQYF | TGTGCCAGCAGTTTACCCACTAGCGGGAGCGCAGATACGCAGTATTTT
TRBJ2-7 | . | TRBV7-2 | . | CASSLPHGGYEQYF | TGTGCCAGCAGCTTACCACACGGGGGCTACGAGCAGTACTTC
TRBJ2-7 | once | TRBV27 | . | CASSTIPLRYGQYF | TGTGCCAGCTCGACTATCCCTTTACGCTACGGGCAGTACTTC
TRBJ1-3 | few | TRBV18 | . | CASSPGLSQGNTIYF | TGTGCCAGCTCACCAGGTTTATCACAGGGAAACACCATATATTTT
TRBJ2-1 | many | TRBV20-1 | TRBD2 | CSARDTGGEQFF | TGCAGTGCTAGAGATACGGGGGGGGAGCAGTTCTTC
TRBJ2-1 | few | TRBV6-2/TRBV6-3 | TRBD2 | CASSYGGLAGYNEQFF | TGTGCCAGCAGTTACGGAGGACTAGCGGGGTACAATGAGCAGTTCTTC
TRBJ2-3 | few | TRBV3-1 | TRBD2 | CASSQEVGPTAGEVDTQYF | TGTGCCAGCAGCCAAGAAGTGGGACCGACAGCGGGGGAGGTAGATACGCAGTATTTT
TRBJ2-6 | . | TRBV7-9 | TRBD2 | CASSTTSGRLVNVLTF | TGTGCCAGCAGCACGACTAGCGGGAGACTAGTCAACGTCCTGACTTTC
TRBJ2-7 | . | TRBV29-1 | . | CSVEEGKYEQYF | TGCAGCGTTGAAGAGGGGAAATACGAGCAGTACTTC
TRBJ2-3 | . | TRBV7-6 | TRBD1 | CASSDTGQDNTDTQYF | TGTGCCAGCAGTGATACGGGACAGGATAACACAGATACGCAGTATTTT
TRBJ2-1 | . | TRBV7-9 | . | CASSLIGTSNEQFF | TGTGCCAGCAGCTTAATCGGGACGAGCAATGAGCAGTTCTTC
TRBJ2-5 | many | TRBV7-8 | TRBD2 | CASSQTSGEETQYF | TGTGCCAGCAGCCAGACTAGCGGAGAAGAGACCCAGTACTTC
TRBJ2-7 | many | TRBV11-2 | . | CASSDFALRDITSYEQYF | TGTGCCAGCAGCGATTTCGCCCTAAGGGACATAACCTCCTACGAGCAGTACTTC